These T cell receptor beta chains were read from a single sample in a study of blood T cell repertoires in COVID-19. Generated by immunoSEQ multiplex PCR, the TCRdb table keeps only in-frame clones and is missing some. The sample includes 250,000 to 300,000 clones, around 83% seen only once; the top ten take approximately 5%. The sample comprised PBMCs or T cells enriched from blood (not recorded which). The receptors shown here come from a man in his forties or fifties who had been exposed to COVID-19. Both conserved end residues are part of each CDR3. D genes are given only for firm matches. Rows may omit the clone size; those that give it use once, few, many or a size class.

v_call,j_call,d_call,clone_size,cdr3_aa,cdr3_nt
TRBV5-8,TRBJ2-5,TRBD1,.,CASSPTGQGGQETQYF,TGTGCCAGCAGCCCGACCGGACAGGGGGGACAAGAGACCCAGTACTTC
TRBV5-1,TRBJ1-1,.,.,CASSLDQGGNTEAFF,TGCGCCAGCAGCCTAGATCAGGGAGGGAACACTGAAGCTTTCTTT
TRBV15,TRBJ2-7,TRBD1,.,CATSEAGTGGYEQYF,TGTGCCACCAGCGAGGCCGGGACAGGGGGTTACGAGCAGTACTTC
TRBV30,TRBJ2-1,.,.,CACTLARGNEQFF,TGTGCCTGTACCCTCGCCAGGGGCAATGAGCAGTTCTTC
TRBV3-1/TRBV3-2,TRBJ2-5,TRBD2,once,CASSPTSGRGETQYF,TGTGCCAGCAGCCCGACTAGCGGGAGAGGGGAGACCCAGTACTTC
TRBV7-9,TRBJ2-1,TRBD1,.,CASSPRQGSSYNEQFF,TGTGCCAGCAGCCCTAGACAGGGAAGCTCCTACAATGAGCAGTTCTTC
TRBV3-1/TRBV3-2,TRBJ1-2,.,.,CASSPFDGGGYTF,TGTGCCAGCAGCCCCTTTGACGGGGGAGGCTACACCTTC
TRBV19,TRBJ2-7,.,.,CASSGGAAYEQYF,TGTGCCAGTAGTGGAGGGGCGGCATACGAGCAGTACTTC
TRBV5-4,TRBJ2-5,.,.,CASSFRTTIALKTQYF,TGTGCCAGCAGCTTTAGGACGACTATAGCTTTGAAGACCCAGTACTTC
TRBV6-6,TRBJ2-3,TRBD2,.,CASSKLAGTTDTQYF,TGTGCCAGCTCCAAACTAGCGGGAACCACAGATACGCAGTATTTT
TRBV28,TRBJ1-2,.,.,CASKKTGYGYTF,TGTGCCAGCAAAAAGACAGGCTATGGCTACACCTTC
TRBV5-6,TRBJ1-2,TRBD1,.,CASSLQGTGGYTF,TGTGCCAGCAGCTTACAGGGGACGGGAGGCTACACCTTC
TRBV18,TRBJ1-1,.,once,CASSTQVNTEAFF,TGTGCCAGCTCGACACAGGTGAACACTGAAGCTTTCTTT
TRBV30,TRBJ2-7,.,.,CAWSGSGAPYEQYF,TGTGCCTGGAGTGGATCGGGAGCACCCTACGAGCAGTACTTC
TRBV19,TRBJ1-5,.,.,CASAAGRQHIRPQHF,TGTGCCAGTGCCGCCGGGAGACAGCATATACGGCCCCAGCATTTT
TRBV5-4,TRBJ2-5,TRBD2,few,CASSPAGASGRAGETQYF,TGTGCCAGCAGCCCGGCCGGGGCTAGCGGGAGGGCCGGGGAGACCCAGTACTTC
TRBV7-8,TRBJ1-5,TRBD1,.,CASSLWTDRGGNQPQHF,TGTGCCAGCAGCTTATGGACCGACAGGGGAGGGAATCAGCCCCAGCATTTT
TRBV19,TRBJ1-3,.,.,CATTRGGTAGNTIYF,TGTGCCACCACCCGAGGCGGAACTGCCGGAAACACCATATATTTT
TRBV24-1,TRBJ1-2,TRBD1,.,CATSDDREGLYGYTF,TGTGCCACCAGTGATGACAGGGAAGGTCTCTATGGCTACACCTTC
TRBV7-9,TRBJ2-3,.,.,CASSVLEGDTQYF,TGTGCCAGCAGCGTACTAGAGGGAGATACGCAGTATTTT
TRBV14,TRBJ1-5,TRBD1,.,CASSQSPGGVQHF,TGTGCCAGCAGCCAGTCCCCAGGGGGCGTCCAGCATTTT
TRBV4-1,TRBJ2-7,.,.,CASSPPGSMSYEQYF,TGCGCCAGCAGCCCCCCCGGGTCTATGTCCTACGAGCAGTACTTC
TRBV30,TRBJ2-5,TRBD2,.,CAWSIMAGGYETQYF,TGTGCCTGGAGTATAATGGCGGGAGGGTATGAGACCCAGTACTTC
TRBV24-1,TRBJ2-3,.,few,CATSLRGDTQYF,TGTGCCACCAGTCTCCGGGGAGATACGCAGTATTTT
TRBV29-1,TRBJ2-3,TRBD2,.,CSVASGSITDTQYF,TGCAGCGTTGCTAGCGGGAGTATCACAGATACGCAGTATTTT
TRBV30,TRBJ2-5,.,.,CAWSVGAKETQYF,TGTGCCTGGAGTGTAGGGGCTAAAGAGACCCAGTACTTC
TRBV28,TRBJ1-6,TRBD1,.,CASRSDRGDNSPLHF,TGTGCCAGCAGGTCCGACAGGGGGGATAATTCACCCCTCCACTTT
TRBV5-1,TRBJ2-2,.,.,CASSLVGHVGELFF,TGCGCCAGCAGCTTGGTGGGGCATGTCGGGGAGCTGTTTTTT
TRBV3-1/TRBV3-2,TRBJ1-2,.,.,CASSQGAAPRGYTF,TGTGCCAGCAGCCAGGGGGCCGCCCCCCGTGGCTACACCTTC
TRBV5-4,TRBJ2-4,TRBD2,.,CASSLGVSGRNIQYF,TGTGCCAGCAGCTTGGGGGTTAGCGGGAGAAACATTCAGTACTTC
TRBV6-5,TRBJ2-1,.,.,CASSYSSAGVYNEQFF,TGTGCCAGCAGTTACTCGTCGGCAGGGGTCTACAATGAGCAGTTCTTC
TRBV9,TRBJ2-5,.,.,CATYALWREPEQETQYF,TGTGCCACCTACGCCCTATGGCGGGAACCTGAACAAGAGACCCAGTACTTC
TRBV27,TRBJ1-4,TRBD1,.,CASSSSRGDSDPTNEKLFF,TGTGCCAGCAGTTCCTCGCGGGGGGACAGTGACCCAACTAATGAAAAACTGTTTTTT
TRBV11-2,TRBJ2-5,TRBD2,.,CASSLGSPGGETQYF,TGTGCCAGCAGCTTAGGGAGTCCCGGGGGGGAGACCCAGTACTTC
TRBV9,TRBJ2-1,TRBD1,.,CASSVRDVKDRGYYNEQFF,TGTGCCAGCAGCGTGAGAGATGTGAAGGACAGGGGCTACTACAATGAGCAGTTCTTC
TRBV27,TRBJ2-2,TRBD1,.,CASSPRGSSGELFF,TGTGCCAGCAGCCCCAGGGGGAGTTCCGGGGAGCTGTTTTTT
TRBV7-9,TRBJ2-7,TRBD2,.,CASSGLVQTYEQYF,TGTGCCAGCTCCGGACTAGTACAAACCTACGAGCAGTACTTC
TRBV5-1,TRBJ1-1,TRBD1,.,CASSLGTGGQNTEAFF,TGCGCCAGCAGCTTGGGAACAGGGGGCCAGAACACTGAAGCTTTCTTT